This T cell receptor (beta chain) stems from a study of TIL therapy for anti-PD-1-resistant metastatic lung cancer. Overall study context: By whole-exome sequencing, median non-synonymous tumor mutation burden was less than 1.6 mutations per megabase.

The CDR3 extends over 13 amino acids. J gave up 6 bases and V 6 bases, and 2 bases lay outside the gene matches. Regarding time point: pre-treatment sample, taken before nivolumab and TIL therapy. This was the immunoSEQ v3 assay. Produced via immunoSEQ multiplex PCR; TCRdb's table is partial and in-frame only. The data hold fewer than 60,000 clones, with 65% to 90% observed a single time. Sequences were derived from blood, sampled at baseline. The chain carries TRBV12-3 or TRBV12-4 and TRBJ1-4; 9 positions agree with TRBD1. This receptor was identified in a person aged 25-79 years with non-small cell lung cancer. In DNA form, the CDR3 reads TGTGCCAGCAGGCGGACAGGGGATGAAAAACTGTTTTTT. Amino acid sequence: CASRRTGDEKLFF.